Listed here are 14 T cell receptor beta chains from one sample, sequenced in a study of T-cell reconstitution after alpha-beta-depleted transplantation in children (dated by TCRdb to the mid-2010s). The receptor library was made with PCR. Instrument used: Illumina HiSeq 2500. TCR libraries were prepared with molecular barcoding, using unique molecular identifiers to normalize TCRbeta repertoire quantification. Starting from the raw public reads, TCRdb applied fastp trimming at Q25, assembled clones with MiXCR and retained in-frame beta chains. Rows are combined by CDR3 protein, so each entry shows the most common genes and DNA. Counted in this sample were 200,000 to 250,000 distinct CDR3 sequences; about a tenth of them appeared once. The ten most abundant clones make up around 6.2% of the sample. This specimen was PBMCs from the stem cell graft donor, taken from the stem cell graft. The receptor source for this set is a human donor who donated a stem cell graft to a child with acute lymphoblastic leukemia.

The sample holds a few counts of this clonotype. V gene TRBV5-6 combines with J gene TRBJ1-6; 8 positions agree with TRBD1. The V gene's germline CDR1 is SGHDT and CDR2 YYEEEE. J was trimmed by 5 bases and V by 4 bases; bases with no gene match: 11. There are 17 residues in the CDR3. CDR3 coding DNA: TGTGCCAGCAGCCAACCCCTTCAGGGGGCCCATAATTCACCCCTCCACTTT. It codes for CASSQPLQGAHNSPLHF. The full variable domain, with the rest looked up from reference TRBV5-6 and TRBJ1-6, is DAGVTQSPTHLIKTRGQQVTLRCSPKSGHDTVSWYQQALGQGPQFIFQYYEEEERQRGNFPDRFSGHQFPNYSSELNVNALLLGDSALYLCASSQPLQGAHNSPLHFGNGTRLTVT.

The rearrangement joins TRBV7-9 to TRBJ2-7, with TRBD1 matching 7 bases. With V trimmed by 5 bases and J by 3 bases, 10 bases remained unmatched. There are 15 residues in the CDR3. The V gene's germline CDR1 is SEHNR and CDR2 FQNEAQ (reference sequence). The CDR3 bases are TGTGCCAGCAGCACCACGGGACAGCTTATCTACGAGCAGTACTTC. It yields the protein CASSTTGQLIYEQYF.

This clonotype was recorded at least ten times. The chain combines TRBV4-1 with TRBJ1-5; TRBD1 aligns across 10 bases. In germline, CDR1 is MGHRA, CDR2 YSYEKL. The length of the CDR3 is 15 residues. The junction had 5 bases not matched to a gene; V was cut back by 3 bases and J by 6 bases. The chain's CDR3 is CASSQGQGFSQPQHF. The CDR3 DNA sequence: TGCGCCAGCAGCCAGGGACAGGGGTTCAGTCAGCCCCAGCATTTT.

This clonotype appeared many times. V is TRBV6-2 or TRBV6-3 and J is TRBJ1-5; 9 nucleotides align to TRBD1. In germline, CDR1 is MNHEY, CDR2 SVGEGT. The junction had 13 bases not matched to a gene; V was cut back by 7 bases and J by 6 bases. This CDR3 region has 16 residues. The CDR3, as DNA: TGTGCCAGCACCAACCTGACAGGGGGTTTCGCTCAGCCCCAGCATTTT. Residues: CASTNLTGGFAQPQHF.

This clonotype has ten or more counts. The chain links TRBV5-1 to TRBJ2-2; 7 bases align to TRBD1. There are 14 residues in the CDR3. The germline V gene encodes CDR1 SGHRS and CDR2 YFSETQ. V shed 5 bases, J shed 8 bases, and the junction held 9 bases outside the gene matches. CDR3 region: CASRGQMTTGELFF. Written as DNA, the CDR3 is TGCGCCAGCAGGGGACAGATGACAACGGGGGAGCTGTTTTTT.

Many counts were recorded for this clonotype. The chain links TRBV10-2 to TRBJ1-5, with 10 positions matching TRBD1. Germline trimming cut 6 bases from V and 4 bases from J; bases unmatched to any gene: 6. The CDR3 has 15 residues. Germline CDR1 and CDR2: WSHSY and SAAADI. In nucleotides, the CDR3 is TGCGCCAGCAGCCCGACAGGGGGCTATAATCAGCCCCAGCATTTT. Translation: CASSPTGGYNQPQHF.

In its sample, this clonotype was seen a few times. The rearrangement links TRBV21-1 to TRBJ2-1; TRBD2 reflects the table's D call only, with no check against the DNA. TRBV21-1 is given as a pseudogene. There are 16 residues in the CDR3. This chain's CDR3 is CASSKAAGVIVDEQFF. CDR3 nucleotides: TGTGCCAGCAGCAAAGCGGCGGGTGTCATCGTCGATGAGCAGTTCTTC.

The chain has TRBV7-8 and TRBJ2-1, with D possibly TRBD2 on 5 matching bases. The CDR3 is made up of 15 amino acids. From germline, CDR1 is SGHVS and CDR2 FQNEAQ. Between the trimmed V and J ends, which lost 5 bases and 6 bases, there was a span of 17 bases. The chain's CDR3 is CASSPRRGLVNEQFF. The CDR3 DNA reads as TGTGCCAGCAGCCCCCGCCGAGGACTGGTCAATGAGCAGTTCTTC.

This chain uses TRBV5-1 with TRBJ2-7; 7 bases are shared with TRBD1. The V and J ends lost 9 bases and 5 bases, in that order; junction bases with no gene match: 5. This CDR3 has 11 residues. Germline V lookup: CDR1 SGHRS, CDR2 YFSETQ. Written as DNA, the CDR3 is TGCGCCACTAGAACAGGGGACGAGCAGTACTTC. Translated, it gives CATRTGDEQYF.

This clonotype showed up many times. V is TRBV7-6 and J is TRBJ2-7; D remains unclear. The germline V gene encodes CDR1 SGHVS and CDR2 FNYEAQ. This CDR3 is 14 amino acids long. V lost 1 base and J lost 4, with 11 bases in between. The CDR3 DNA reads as TGTGCCAGCAGCTTAGGGTCAGGAAGGTACGAGCAGTACTTC. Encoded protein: CASSLGSGRYEQYF.

The CDR3 DNA follows: TGTGCCAGCAGCTTAGGGCCCGGATTCAATCAGCCCCAGCATTTT. Translation gives CASSLGPGFNQPQHF. The J gene is TRBJ1-5, the V gene TRBV7-9; D unresolved. This CDR3 has 15 residues. Trimming shortened V by 1 base and J by 3 bases, and 10 bases separated the two germline ends. Germline assignment: CDR1 SEHNR and CDR2 FQNEAQ (reference sequence).

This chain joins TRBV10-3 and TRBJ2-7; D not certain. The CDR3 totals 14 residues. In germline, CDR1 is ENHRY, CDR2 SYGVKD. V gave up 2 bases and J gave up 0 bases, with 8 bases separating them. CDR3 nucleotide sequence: TGTGCCATCAGTGAGGGGTACGACTCCTACGAGCAGTACTTC. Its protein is CAISEGYDSYEQYF.

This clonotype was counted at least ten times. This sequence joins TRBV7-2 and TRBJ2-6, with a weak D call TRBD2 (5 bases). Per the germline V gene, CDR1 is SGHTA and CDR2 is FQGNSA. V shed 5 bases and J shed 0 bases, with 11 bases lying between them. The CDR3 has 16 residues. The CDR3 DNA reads TGTGCCAGCAGCCTCGAGGGCGTCTCTGGGGCCAACGTCCTGACTTTC. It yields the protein CASSLEGVSGANVLTF.

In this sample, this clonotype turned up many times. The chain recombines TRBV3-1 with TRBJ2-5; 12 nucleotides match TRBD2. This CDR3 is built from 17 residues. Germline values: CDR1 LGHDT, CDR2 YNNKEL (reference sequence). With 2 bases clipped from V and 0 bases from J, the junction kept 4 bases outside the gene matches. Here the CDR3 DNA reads TGTGCCAGCAGCCAAAGACTAGCGGGGGCGGACCAAGAGACCCAGTACTTC. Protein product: CASSQRLAGADQETQYF.